Listed below are T cell receptor beta chains from one sample, sequenced in a study of T-cell memory formation after mild COVID-19. TCRdb reanalysed the 5' RACE reads using MiXCR and keeps one entry per CDR3 protein. The data show under 600,000 distinct CDR3 sequences, roughly 21% seen once. The source material was PBMCs or a T cell subset sorted from them (not recorded which). The receptor source for this set is an adult woman who had mild COVID-19 (a few samples of this study predate the infection). Cell type and time point are not known. The CDR3 runs from the conserved cysteine through the conserved F or W. D genes are given only for firm matches. Not every row has a clone size; where given, it reads once, few, many or a size class.

CDR3 length: 18; J gene: TRBJ2-1; D gene: -; clone size: -; V gene: TRBV25-1; CDR3 DNA: TGTGCCAGCAGTGATCCCCGCGGTGAGGACGCTAGCGCCAATGAGCAGTTCTTC; CDR3 protein: CASSDPRGEDASANEQFF
CDR3 length: 15; J gene: TRBJ2-2; D gene: -; clone size: -; V gene: TRBV12-3/TRBV12-4; CDR3 DNA: TGTGCCAGCAGTCTTGCTCTTTACAGGGCCGGGGAGCTGTTTTTT; CDR3 protein: CASSLALYRAGELFF
CDR3 length: 16; J gene: TRBJ2-2; D gene: -; clone size: few; V gene: TRBV2; CDR3 DNA: TGTGCCAGCAGTGAATGGGCTGGGGGGAACACCGGGGAGCTGTTTTTT; CDR3 protein: CASSEWAGGNTGELFF
CDR3 length: 14; J gene: TRBJ1-2; D gene: -; clone size: few; V gene: TRBV20-1; CDR3 DNA: TGCAGTGCTACCCCTCGGCGGGGAAATTATGGCTACACCTTC; CDR3 protein: CSATPRRGNYGYTF
CDR3 length: 14; J gene: TRBJ2-3; D gene: -; clone size: once; V gene: TRBV12-3/TRBV12-4; CDR3 DNA: TGTGCCAGCAGTTTTGCCAGGGACACAGATACGCAGTATTTT; CDR3 protein: CASSFARDTDTQYF
CDR3 length: 18; J gene: TRBJ2-2; D gene: TRBD2; clone size: -; V gene: TRBV4-1; CDR3 DNA: TGCGCCAGCAGCCAAGGGACTAGCGGGGGTTTAAACACCGGGGAGCTGTTTTTT; CDR3 protein: CASSQGTSGGLNTGELFF
CDR3 length: 15; J gene: TRBJ1-5; D gene: TRBD1; clone size: few; V gene: TRBV19; CDR3 DNA: TGTGCCAGTAGACCCCCGGGGACAGGGTACCAGCCCCAGCATTTT; CDR3 protein: CASRPPGTGYQPQHF
CDR3 length: 15; J gene: TRBJ2-7; D gene: TRBD1; clone size: few; V gene: TRBV10-3; CDR3 DNA: TGTGCCATCAGTGAGCCGAGGGACAGGGAATATGAGCAGTACTTC; CDR3 protein: CAISEPRDREYEQYF
CDR3 length: 12; J gene: TRBJ2-3; D gene: TRBD2; clone size: few; V gene: TRBV2; CDR3 DNA: TGTGCCAGCAGGGGACTAGCAGAGACGCAGTATTTT; CDR3 protein: CASRGLAETQYF
CDR3 length: 17; J gene: TRBJ2-1; D gene: -; clone size: -; V gene: TRBV5-6; CDR3 DNA: TGTGCCAGCAGCGAGCCTCTAGCGTGGCGACCCTACAATGAGCAGTTCTTC; CDR3 protein: CASSEPLAWRPYNEQFF
CDR3 length: 18; J gene: TRBJ2-6; D gene: TRBD1; clone size: few; V gene: TRBV7-2; CDR3 DNA: TGTGCCAGCAGCACACGACAGGGGAGGTTTTCTGGGGCCAACGTCCTGACTTTC; CDR3 protein: CASSTRQGRFSGANVLTF
CDR3 length: 16; J gene: TRBJ2-1; D gene: -; clone size: -; V gene: TRBV4-1; CDR3 DNA: TGCGCCAGCAGCCCTCGAGGGGGGGCTCAAAGCGATGAGCAGTTCTTC; CDR3 protein: CASSPRGGAQSDEQFF
CDR3 length: 15; J gene: TRBJ2-1; D gene: -; clone size: -; V gene: TRBV20-1; CDR3 DNA: TGCAGTGCTAGAGTCCTAGGAGGGTCCTACAATGAGCAGTTCTTC; CDR3 protein: CSARVLGGSYNEQFF